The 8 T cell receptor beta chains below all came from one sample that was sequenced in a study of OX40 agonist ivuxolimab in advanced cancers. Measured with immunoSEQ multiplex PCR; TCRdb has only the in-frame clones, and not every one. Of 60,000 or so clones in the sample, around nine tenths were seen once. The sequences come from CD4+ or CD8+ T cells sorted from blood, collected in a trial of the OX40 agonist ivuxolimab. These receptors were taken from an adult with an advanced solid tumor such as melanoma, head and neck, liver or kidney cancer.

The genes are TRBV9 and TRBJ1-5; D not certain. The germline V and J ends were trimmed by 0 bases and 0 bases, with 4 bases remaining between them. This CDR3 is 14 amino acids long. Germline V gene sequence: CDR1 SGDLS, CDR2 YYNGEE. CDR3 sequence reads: CASSVGISNQPQHF. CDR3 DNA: TGTGCCAGCAGCGTAGGCATTAGCAATCAGCCCCAGCATTTT.

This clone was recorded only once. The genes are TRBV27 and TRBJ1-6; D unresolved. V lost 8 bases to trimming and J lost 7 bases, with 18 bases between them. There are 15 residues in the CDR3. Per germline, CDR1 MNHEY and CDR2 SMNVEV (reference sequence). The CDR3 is CASRAWEGRNSPLHF. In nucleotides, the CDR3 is TGTGCCAGCCGGGCCTGGGAAGGGAGGAATTCACCCCTCCACTTT.

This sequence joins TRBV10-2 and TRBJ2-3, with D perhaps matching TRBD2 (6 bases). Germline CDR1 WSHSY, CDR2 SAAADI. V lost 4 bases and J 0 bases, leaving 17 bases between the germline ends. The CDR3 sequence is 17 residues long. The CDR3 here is CASSGREWTTSTDTQYF. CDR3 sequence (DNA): TGCGCCAGCAGTGGACGGGAGTGGACCACTAGCACAGATACGCAGTATTTT.

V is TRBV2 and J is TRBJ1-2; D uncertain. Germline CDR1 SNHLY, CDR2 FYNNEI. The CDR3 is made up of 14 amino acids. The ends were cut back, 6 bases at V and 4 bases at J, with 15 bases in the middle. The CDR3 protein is CASRGDLFGYGYTF. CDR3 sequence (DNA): TGTGCCAGCAGGGGCGACTTGTTCGGCTATGGCTACACCTTC. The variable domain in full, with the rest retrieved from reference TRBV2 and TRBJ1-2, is EPEVTQTPSHQVTQMGQEVILRCVPISNHLYFYWYRQILGQKVEFLVSFYNNEISEKSEIFDDQFSVERPDGSNFTLKIRSTKLEDSAMYFCASRGDLFGYGYTFGSGTRLTVV.

The CDR3 nucleotides read TGTGCCAGCAGCTTAGAAGCGGCAGGTCGAGCTAACTATGGCTACACCTTC. This codes for CASSLEAAGRANYGYTF. The V gene is TRBV7-9, the J gene TRBJ1-2, with D uncertain. The CDR3 runs to 17 residues. V dropped 1 base and J dropped 0 bases, with 15 bases sitting between them. Germline V CDR1 and CDR2: SEHNR, FQNEAQ (reference sequence).

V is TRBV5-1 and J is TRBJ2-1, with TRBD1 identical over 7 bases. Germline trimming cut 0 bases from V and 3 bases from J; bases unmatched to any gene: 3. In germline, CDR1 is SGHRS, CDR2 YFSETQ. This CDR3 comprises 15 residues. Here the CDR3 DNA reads TGCGCCAGCAGCTTGGAAGGACAGGACTACAATGAGCAGTTCTTC. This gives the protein CASSLEGQDYNEQFF.

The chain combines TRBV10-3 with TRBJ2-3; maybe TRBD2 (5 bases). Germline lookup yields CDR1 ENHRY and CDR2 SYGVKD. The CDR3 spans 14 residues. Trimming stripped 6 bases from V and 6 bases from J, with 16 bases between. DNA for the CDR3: TGTGCCATCAGGTCGTCGACTATGCGGGATACGCAGTATTTT. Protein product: CAIRSSTMRDTQYF.

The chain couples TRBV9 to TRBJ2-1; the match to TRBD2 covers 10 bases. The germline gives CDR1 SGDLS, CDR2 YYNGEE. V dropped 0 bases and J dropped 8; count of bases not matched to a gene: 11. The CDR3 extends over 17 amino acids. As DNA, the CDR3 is TGTGCCAGCAGCGTAGCGTTCGGGAGCGGGAGGGCCGATGAGCAGTTCTTC. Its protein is CASSVAFGSGRADEQFF.